The 13 T cell receptor beta chains presented below share a single source sample, sequenced in a study of cytomegalovirus exposure and HLA in healthy donors. Primers for the PCR totalled 60 Vbeta and 13 Jbeta. Profiled with immunoSEQ multiplex PCR; TCRdb holds only in-frame clones, not every one. This sample yields 110,000 or so clones, of which 70% to 80% are seen a single time; 2% to 2.5% belongs to the top ten. What was sequenced was PBMCs. Receptors originate from a human donor in good health.

The chain carries TRBV27 and TRBJ2-5; D possibly corresponds to TRBD1 (6 bases). The CDR3 is 12 residues long. From germline, CDR1 is MNHEY and CDR2 SMNVEV (reference sequence). The V end was cut by 3 bases, the J end by 5 bases, with 7 bases between. CDR3 DNA: TGTGCCAGCAGTTTGAGGGGGGAGACCCAGTACTTC. Translation gives CASSLRGETQYF.

The chain uses TRBV28 and TRBJ1-1; D is undetermined. The CDR3 consists of 13 residues. V dropped 1 base and J dropped 1 base, with 4 bases sitting between them. CDR1 and CDR2 from the germline V gene are MDHEN and SYDVKM. CDR3 sequence: CASSLSWNTEAFF. The CDR3, as DNA: TGTGCCAGCAGTTTATCTTGGAACACTGAAGCTTTCTTT.

To note about this clone: Compared with germline, one end of the junction differs, possibly owing to a read error. This rearrangement joins TRBV28 to TRBJ2-7, with 7 bases fitting TRBD1. Germline-derived CDR1 and CDR2 are MDHEN and SYDVKM. This CDR3 contains 13 residues. The CDR3 nucleotides are TGTGCCAGCAGTGACTTAGGGGGCGGATTTCTCGACTTC. This gives the protein CASSDLGGGFLDF.

Regarding this clone: The same CDR3 can be traced to other DNA sequences in this sample. The chain couples TRBV29-1 to TRBJ2-5; no reliable D call. Trimming took 5 bases from V and 5 from J, leaving 15 bases between them. CDR1 is SQVTM, CDR2 ANQGSEA, per germline. This CDR3 has 13 residues. The CDR3 loop reads CSVRRQVQETQYF. CDR3 coding DNA: TGCAGCGTTCGCCGACAAGTACAGGAGACCCAGTACTTC.

The count of this clone is one. The V call is TRBV5-1, the J call TRBJ1-4, with D perhaps matching TRBD1 (6 bases). V was clipped by 3 bases and J by 0 bases, with 9 bases between them. Germline-derived CDR1 and CDR2 are SGHRS and YFSETQ. The CDR3 totals 15 residues. The CDR3 sequence is CASSSTGSTNEKLFF. Here the CDR3 DNA reads TGCGCCAGCAGCTCCACAGGGTCAACTAATGAAAAACTGTTTTTT.

For the CDR3, the DNA is TGTGCCAGCAGTCCGGGGACTTTCAACACCGGGGAGCTGTTTTTT. Its translation is CASSPGTFNTGELFF. The V call is TRBV6-5, the J call TRBJ2-2; tentatively, D is TRBD2 (6 bases). CDR3 length: 15 residues. Germline assignment: CDR1 MNHEY and CDR2 SVGAGI. The V gene lost 5 bases and the J gene lost 2 bases, with 12 bases spanning the gap.

This clone was counted a single time. The gene calls are TRBV5-1 and TRBJ2-1; the match to TRBD2 covers 10 bases. Per germline, CDR1 SGHRS and CDR2 YFSETQ. This CDR3 spans 17 amino acids. V lost 4 bases and J lost 8; bases outside the gene matches: 15. Written as DNA, the CDR3 is TGCGCCAGCAGCCGCGAACCAGCGGGAGGGGCTGTCTATGAGCAGTTCTTC. Translated, it gives CASSREPAGGAVYEQFF. Filled out from reference TRBV5-1 and TRBJ2-1, the complete variable domain reads KAGVTQTPRYLIKTRGQQVTLSCSPISGHRSVSWYQQTPGQGLQFLFEYFSETQRNKGNFPGRFSGRQFSNSRSEMNVSTLELGDSALYLCASSREPAGGAVYEQFFGPGTRLTVL.

V is TRBV5-1 and J is TRBJ1-1; 10 nucleotides match TRBD1. The CDR3 length is 15 residues. Germline CDR1 is SGHRS and CDR2 is YFSETQ. With V trimmed by 4 bases and J by 4 bases, 7 bases remained unmatched. The CDR3 loop is CASSGGQGLGTEAFF. In DNA form, the CDR3 reads TGCGCCAGCAGCGGGGGACAGGGGCTGGGCACTGAAGCTTTCTTT.

This chain joins TRBV27 and TRBJ2-3; 8 bases are shared with TRBD2. The J segment lost 3 bases and the V segment lost 6 bases, leaving 8 bases of the junction unmatched. Germline V gene sequence: CDR1 MNHEY, CDR2 SMNVEV (reference sequence). The CDR3 totals 15 residues. In DNA, the CDR3 is TGTGCCAGCAGCTATCGGGGGGGAGAAACAGATACGCAGTATTTT. It translates to CASSYRGGETDTQYF.

This clone has only a few counts. CDR3 region: CASSLGQEPQETQYF. The DNA for the CDR3 is TGTGCCAGCAGCTTAGGACAGGAGCCCCAAGAGACCCAGTACTTC. The chain recombines TRBV7-7 with TRBJ2-5; possible D gene TRBD1, 6 bases. Germline lookup yields CDR1 SSHAT and CDR2 FNYEAQ (reference sequence). Trimming cost V 1 base and J 1 base, with 10 bases left between them. The CDR3 has 15 residues.

Concerning this clone: Its ends do not fully match the called genes, so a read error is possible. This chain joins TRBV7-8 and TRBJ2-7; 8 nucleotides match TRBD2. The CDR3 is made up of 16 amino acids. Germline V gene data show CDR1 as SGHVS and CDR2 as FQNEAQ. As DNA, the CDR3 is TGTGCCAGCAGCCCTAGCGGGCCAGTGAAAAGCCACGAGCGGTACTTC. It is translated as CASSPSGPVKSHERYF.

The chain joins TRBV18 to TRBJ2-7, with TRBD2 matching 10 bases. The ends lost 4 bases at V and 5 bases at J; junction bases unmatched: 11. The CDR3 runs to 16 residues. Germline-derived CDR1 and CDR2 are KGHSH and LQKENI. DNA for the CDR3: TGTGCCAGCTCACGGAGGGAAGCGGGAGGGCCCCACGAGCAGTACTTC. Translating it yields CASSRREAGGPHEQYF.

The J gene is TRBJ1-2, the V gene TRBV7-9; D gene unclear. The CDR3 is 13 residues long. V lost 1 base and J lost 7, with 10 bases in between. Germline V CDR1 and CDR2: SEHNR, FQNEAQ (reference sequence). The CDR3 spells CASSLEVRSGYTF. The CDR3 DNA reads as TGTGCCAGCAGCTTAGAGGTTCGGAGTGGCTACACCTTC.